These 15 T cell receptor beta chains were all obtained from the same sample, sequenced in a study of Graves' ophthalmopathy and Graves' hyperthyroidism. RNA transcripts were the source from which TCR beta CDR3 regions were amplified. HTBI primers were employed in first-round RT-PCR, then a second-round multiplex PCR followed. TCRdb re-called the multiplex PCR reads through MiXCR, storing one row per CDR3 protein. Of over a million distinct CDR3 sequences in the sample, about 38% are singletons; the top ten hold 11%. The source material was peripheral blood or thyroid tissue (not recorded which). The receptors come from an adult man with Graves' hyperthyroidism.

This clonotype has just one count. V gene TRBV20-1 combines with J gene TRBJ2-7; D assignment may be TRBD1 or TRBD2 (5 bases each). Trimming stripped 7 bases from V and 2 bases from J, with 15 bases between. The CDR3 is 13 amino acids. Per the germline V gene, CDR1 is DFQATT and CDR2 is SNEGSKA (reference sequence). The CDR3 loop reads CSVGTAATYEQYF. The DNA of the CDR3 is TGCAGTGTCGGGACCGCGGCCACCTACGAGCAGTACTTC.

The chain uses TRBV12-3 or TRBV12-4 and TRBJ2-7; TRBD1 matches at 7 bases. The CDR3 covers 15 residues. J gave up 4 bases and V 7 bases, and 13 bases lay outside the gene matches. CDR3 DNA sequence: TGTGCCAGCACCTCACTACAGGGGACCCGGTACGAGCAGTACTTC. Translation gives CASTSLQGTRYEQYF.

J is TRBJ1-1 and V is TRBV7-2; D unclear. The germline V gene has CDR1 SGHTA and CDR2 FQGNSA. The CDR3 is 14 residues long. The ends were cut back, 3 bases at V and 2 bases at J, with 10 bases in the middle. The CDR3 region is CASSFGDPNTEAFF. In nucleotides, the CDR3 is TGTGCCAGCAGCTTTGGGGATCCTAACACTGAAGCTTTCTTT. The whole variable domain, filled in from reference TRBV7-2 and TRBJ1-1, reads GAGVSQSPSNKVTEKGKDVELRCDPISGHTALYWYRQSLGQGLEFLIYFQGNSAPDKSGLPSDRFSAERTGGSVSTLTIQRTQQEDSAVYLCASSFGDPNTEAFFGQGTRLTVV.

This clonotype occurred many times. The DNA for the CDR3 is TGCAGCGTACCCGGGGGAAGTATTGCGACCCAGTACTTC. Translated, it gives CSVPGGSIATQYF. V and J are TRBV29-1 and TRBJ2-5; D is possibly TRBD2 (6 bases). This CDR3 has 13 amino acids. Per germline, CDR1 SQVTM and CDR2 ANQGSEA. V lost 6 bases, J lost 7 bases, and 18 bases lay in between.

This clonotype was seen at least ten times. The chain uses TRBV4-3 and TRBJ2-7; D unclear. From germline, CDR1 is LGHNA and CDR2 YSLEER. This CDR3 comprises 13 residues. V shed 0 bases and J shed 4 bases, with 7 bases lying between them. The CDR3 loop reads CASSQETQYEQYF. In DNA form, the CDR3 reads TGCGCCAGCAGCCAAGAAACACAGTACGAGCAGTACTTC.

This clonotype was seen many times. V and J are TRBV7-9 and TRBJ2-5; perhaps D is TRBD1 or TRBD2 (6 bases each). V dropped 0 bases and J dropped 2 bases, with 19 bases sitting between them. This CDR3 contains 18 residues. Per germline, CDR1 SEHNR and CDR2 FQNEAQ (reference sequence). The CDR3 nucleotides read TGTGCCAGCAGCTTAGCGCCAGCTTGGAGGGGGTCACAAGAGACCCAGTACTTC. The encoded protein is CASSLAPAWRGSQETQYF.

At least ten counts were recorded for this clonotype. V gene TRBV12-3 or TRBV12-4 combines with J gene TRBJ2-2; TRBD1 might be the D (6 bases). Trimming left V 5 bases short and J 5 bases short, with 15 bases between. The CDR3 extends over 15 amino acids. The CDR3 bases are TGTGCCAGCAGTCCTCCGGGACATTCAACCGGGGAGCTGTTTTTT. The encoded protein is CASSPPGHSTGELFF.

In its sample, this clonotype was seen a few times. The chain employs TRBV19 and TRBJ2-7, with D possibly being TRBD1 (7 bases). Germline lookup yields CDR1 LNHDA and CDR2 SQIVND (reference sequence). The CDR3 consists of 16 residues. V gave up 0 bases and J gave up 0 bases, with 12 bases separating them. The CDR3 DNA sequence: TGTGCCAGTAGTATAGATGGAGGGGGCGACTCCTACGAGCAGTACTTC. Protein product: CASSIDGGGDSYEQYF.

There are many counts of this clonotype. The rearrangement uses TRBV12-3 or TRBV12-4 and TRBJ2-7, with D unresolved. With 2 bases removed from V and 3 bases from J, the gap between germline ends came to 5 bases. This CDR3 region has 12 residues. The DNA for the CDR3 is TGTGCCAGCAGTTTAAACTTCTACGAGCAGTACTTC. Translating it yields CASSLNFYEQYF.

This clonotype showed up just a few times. The CDR3 DNA sequence: TGTGCCAGCAGCCGAAAGCGGGAGTGGGCCTACGAGCAGTACTTC. This encodes CASSRKREWAYEQYF. The chain joins TRBV14 to TRBJ2-7; 8 nucleotides match TRBD2. Germline trimming cut 4 bases from V and 2 bases from J; bases unmatched to any gene: 7. The CDR3 totals 15 residues. Looked up from germline, CDR1 is SGHDN and CDR2 is FVKESK.

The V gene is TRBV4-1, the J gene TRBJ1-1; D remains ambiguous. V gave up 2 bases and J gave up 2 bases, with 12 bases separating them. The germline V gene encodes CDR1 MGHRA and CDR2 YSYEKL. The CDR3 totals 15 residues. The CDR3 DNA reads TGCGCCAGCAGCCAAAACTCAGAGTTAAACACTGAAGCTTTCTTT. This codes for CASSQNSELNTEAFF.

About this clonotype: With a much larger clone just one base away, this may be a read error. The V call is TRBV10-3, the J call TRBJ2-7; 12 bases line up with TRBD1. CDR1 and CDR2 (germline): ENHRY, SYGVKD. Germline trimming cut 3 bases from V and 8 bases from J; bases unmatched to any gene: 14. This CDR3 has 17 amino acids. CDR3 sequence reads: CAISERDRGLTGSQQYF. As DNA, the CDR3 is TGTGCCATCAGTGAAAGGGACAGGGGGCTCACAGGGTCTCAGCAGTACTTC.

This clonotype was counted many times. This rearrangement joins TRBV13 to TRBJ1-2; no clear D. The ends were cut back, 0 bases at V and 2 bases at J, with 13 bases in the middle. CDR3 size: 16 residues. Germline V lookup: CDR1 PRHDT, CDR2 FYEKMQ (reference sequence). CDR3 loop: CASSLGDHTENYGYTF. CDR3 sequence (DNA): TGTGCCAGCAGCTTAGGCGATCACACGGAGAACTATGGCTACACCTTC.

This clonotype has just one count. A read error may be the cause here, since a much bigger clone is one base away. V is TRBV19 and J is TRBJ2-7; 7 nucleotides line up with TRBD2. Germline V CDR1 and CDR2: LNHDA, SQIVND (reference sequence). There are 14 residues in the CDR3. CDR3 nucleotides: TGCGCCAGCAGCTTGCCCGGGGGGTCGGACGAGCAGTACTTC. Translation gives CASSLPGGSDEQYF.

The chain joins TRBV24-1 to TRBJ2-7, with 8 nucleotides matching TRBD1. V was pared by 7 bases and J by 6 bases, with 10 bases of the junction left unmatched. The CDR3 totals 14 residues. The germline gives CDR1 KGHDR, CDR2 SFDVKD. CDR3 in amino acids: CATSGRGTGSEQYF. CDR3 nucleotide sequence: TGTGCCACCAGCGGCAGGGGGACAGGCTCCGAGCAGTACTTC.